The 5 T cell receptor beta chains given below trace back to one sample, sequenced in a study of blood T cell repertoires in COVID-19 (dated by TCRdb to 2020 to 2021). Libraries were prepared through the immunoSEQ multiplex PCR assay. In TCRdb, the immuneACCESS table is reduced to in-frame sequences with V and J assigned. These tables do not hold every clone; where another copy was compared, an unresolved V gene accounts for under half, and the others remain unexplained. In this sample the table shows around 180,000 clones, about four fifths of which occur a single time. The ten largest clones capture around 7% of the sample. The sequencing input was peripheral blood. Receptors originate from an older man with active or convalescent COVID-19.

The genes are TRBV27 and TRBJ2-3, with TRBD1 matching 7 bases. This CDR3 comprises 15 residues. Germline V gene data show CDR1 as MNHEY and CDR2 as SMNVEV (reference sequence). V lost 4 bases, J lost 3 bases, and 7 bases stayed unmatched. The CDR3 region is CASSYRDRLTDTQYF. As DNA, the CDR3 is TGTGCCAGCAGTTACCGGGACAGACTTACAGATACGCAGTATTTT.

This clone was seen at least ten times. The V and J genes are TRBV11-2 and TRBJ1-1, with a tentative D call TRBD1 (5 bases). CDR3 length: 13 residues. Trimming stripped 4 bases from V and 7 bases from J, with 13 bases between. Germline values: CDR1 SGHAT, CDR2 FQNNGV. The CDR3 sequence is CASSSPRGGEAFF. The CDR3, as DNA: TGTGCCAGCAGCTCCCCTCGGGGGGGTGAAGCTTTCTTT.

The chain uses TRBV12-3 or TRBV12-4 and TRBJ1-4; D unclear. Trimming pared 9 bases from V and 8 bases from J, leaving 13 bases between. CDR3 size: 12 residues. As DNA, the CDR3 is TGTGCCAGTAGGAGGGAGGGAGAAAAACTGTTTTTT. It encodes CASRREGEKLFF.

V and J are TRBV6-6 and TRBJ2-7, with 9 nucleotides matching TRBD2. This CDR3 comprises 15 residues. V shed 6 bases, J shed 5 bases, and the junction held 11 bases outside the gene matches. Germline V CDR1 and CDR2: MNHNY, SVGAGI (reference sequence). The CDR3 DNA follows: TGTGCCAGCAGCCTCGGAGCGGGAGGCGGGGACGAGCAGTACTTC. It translates to CASSLGAGGGDEQYF.

The rearrangement uses TRBV23-1 and TRBJ1-1; D remains ambiguous. TRBV23-1 is an open reading frame whose function is uncertain. The V and J ends lost 2 bases and 0 bases respectively, with 7 bases between them. CDR3 length: 14 residues. In DNA form, the CDR3 reads TGCGCCAGCAGTCAAGGGCAGCTGAACACTGAAGCTTTCTTT. It codes for CASSQGQLNTEAFF.